This T cell receptor beta chain stems from a study of OX40 agonist ivuxolimab in advanced cancers. TCRdb's copy holds only in-frame clones and misses some; the assay was immunoSEQ multiplex PCR. The table records over 45,000 clones, around 88% of them present only once. V was trimmed by 0 bases and J by 11 bases, leaving 10 bases between them. The CDR3 length is 12 residues. Germline CDR1 reads KGHSH; CDR2 reads LQKENI. The gene calls are TRBV18 and TRBJ1-1; unclear D gene. This material consisted of CD4+ or CD8+ T cells sorted from blood, taken in a trial of the OX40 agonist ivuxolimab. The TCR comes from an adult with an advanced solid tumor such as melanoma, head and neck, liver or kidney cancer. The chain's CDR3 is CASSPPGSGAFF. In DNA form, the CDR3 reads TGTGCCAGCTCACCACCAGGGTCCGGGGCTTTCTTT.